These 4 T cell receptor beta chains share one sample of origin, sequenced in a study of beta chain features in type 1 diabetes. Study findings and constraints: All four CD4+ subsets of Type 1 diabetes patients contained TCRB CDR3s that were moderately but significantly shorter.

Their target antigens are unknown. The authors reverse transcribed all of the isolated RNA, so sequencing captured expressed TCRB transcripts. Only in-frame clones appear in the TCRdb table, and some are missing; sequencing was by immunoSEQ multiplex PCR. Of about 650,000 clones detected, under 15% appear once; the ten largest clones hold around 0.12%. The sample comprised naive CD4+ T cells from blood. These TCRs come from a man aged 25-40 years with type 1 diabetes.

The genes are TRBV11-3 and TRBJ2-5; a weak D match, TRBD2 (5 bases). The CDR3 spans 15 residues. Germline V gene sequence: CDR1 SGHNT, CDR2 YENEEA. V was pared by 5 bases and J by 2 bases, with 15 bases between. The DNA for the CDR3 is TGTGCCAGCAGCCCTAACCACGGGAAACAAGAGACCCAGTACTTC. This encodes CASSPNHGKQETQYF.

This clone was counted a few times. The chain couples TRBV30 to TRBJ1-6; no firm D call. V lost 7 bases and J lost 10, with 14 bases in between. The CDR3 loop spans 12 amino acids. The germline V gene encodes CDR1 GTSNPN and CDR2 SVGIG (reference sequence). In DNA, the CDR3 is TGTGCCTCTCGGATACCGGGGTCACCCCTCCACTTT. It yields the protein CASRIPGSPLHF.

The V and J genes are TRBV28 and TRBJ2-1; 12 positions agree with TRBD2. CDR1 is MDHEN, CDR2 SYDVKM, per germline. The CDR3 contains 16 residues. V shed 8 bases and J 7 bases; nucleotides not matched to a gene: 12. Here the CDR3 reads CASLRPTSGGLNEQFF. The CDR3 DNA follows: TGTGCCAGCTTGCGCCCCACTAGCGGGGGGTTGAATGAGCAGTTCTTC. Full variable domain (remainder filled in from reference TRBV28 and TRBJ2-1): DVKVTQSSRYLVKRTGEKVFLECVQDMDHENMFWYRQDPGLGLRLIYFSYDVKMKEKGDIPEGYSVSREKKERFSLILESASTNQTSMYLCASLRPTSGGLNEQFFGPGTRLTVL.

This clone was found a few times. This rearrangement joins TRBV4-2 to TRBJ2-2, with 7 bases that match TRBD1. Germline V lookup: CDR1 LGHNA, CDR2 YNFKEQ. This CDR3 is 16 amino acids long. V was pared by 4 bases and J by 3 bases, with 8 bases of the junction left unmatched. The CDR3 nucleotides read TGTGCCAGCAGCCTGCCAGGGACAGCCGACACCGGGGAGCTGTTTTTT. It specifies CASSLPGTADTGELFF.